This T cell receptor beta chain comes out of a study of blood T cell repertoires in COVID-19. Study-wide context: Italy, Spain and the United States were the sources of the convalescent and acute COVID-19 samples.

Original processing notes: Estimation of nucleated cell counts was performed using reference gene primer amplification. Libraries were prepared by immunoSEQ multiplex PCR; TCRdb keeps only in-frame clonotypes and omits some of them. V, J and clone size are those of that table, while D and trimming were read from the DNA. The data contain some 330,000 clones, roughly 86% of them seen just once; the ten biggest clones take up roughly 1.9%. Germline V CDR1 and CDR2: LGHNA, YNFKEQ. The CDR3 sequence is 14 residues long. Deletions cut 4 bases from V and 1 base from J, with 10 bases between. Seattle enrolled patients during active infection and tracked them longitudinally.

Sequenced: peripheral blood. The clonotype comes from a woman aged 30 to 39 with COVID-19, enrolled during active disease. The V call is TRBV4-2, the J call TRBJ1-1; weak D call: TRBD1 (6 bases). The CDR3 DNA reads TGTGCCAGCAGCCCAGGGGCTCGGAACACTGAAGCTTTCTTT. It yields the protein CASSPGARNTEAFF.